This record concerns one T cell receptor beta chain sequence. The target antigen is unknown. Germline loops: CDR1 SEHNR, CDR2 FQNEAQ (reference sequence). V lost 6 bases, J lost 1 base, and 12 bases lay in between. The CDR3 has 14 amino acids. The data are from a study of CD8+ T cells in alopecia areata. Investigators isolated RNA and reverse transcribed it into cDNA to act as the sequencing template. Profiling relied on immunoSEQ multiplex PCR, and the TCRdb table lists in-frame clones only, not all of them. The sample lists a few hundred thousand clones, more than 55% occurring once. General study points: Relative to normal scalp, lesional scalp, especially alopecia totalis/universalis, showed higher clonality.

Sequenced input: CD8+ T cells sorted from blood. The rearrangement links TRBV7-9 to TRBJ1-1; D is possibly TRBD1 (6 bases). The receptor comes from a human donor in good health. CDR3 loop: CASRWGTSNTEAFF. CDR3 bases: TGTGCCAGCAGATGGGGGACATCGAACACTGAAGCTTTCTTT.